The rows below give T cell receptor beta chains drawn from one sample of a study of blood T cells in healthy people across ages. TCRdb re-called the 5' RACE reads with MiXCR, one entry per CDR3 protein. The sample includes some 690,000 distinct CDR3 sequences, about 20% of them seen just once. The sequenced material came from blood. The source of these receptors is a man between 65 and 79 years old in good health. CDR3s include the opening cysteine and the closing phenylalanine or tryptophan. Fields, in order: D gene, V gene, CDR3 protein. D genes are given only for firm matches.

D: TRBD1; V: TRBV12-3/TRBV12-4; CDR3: CASSLTGGRNTEAFF
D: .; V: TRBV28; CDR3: CASSLNFMGGMNTEAFF
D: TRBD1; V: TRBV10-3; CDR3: CAITEGTGRKNTIYF
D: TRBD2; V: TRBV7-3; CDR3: CASSLGGRAESEQFF
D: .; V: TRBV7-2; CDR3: CASSTPGASGYTF
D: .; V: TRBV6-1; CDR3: CASSEGHAYYGYTF
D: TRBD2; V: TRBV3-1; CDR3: CASSQETSREETQYF
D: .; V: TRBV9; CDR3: CASSVSASFSYEQYF
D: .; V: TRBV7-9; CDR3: CASSLVKMDFNEQFF
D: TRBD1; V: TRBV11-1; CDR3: CASSFGTDMNTEAFF
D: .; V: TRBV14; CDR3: CTSSPTSNRVDTQYF
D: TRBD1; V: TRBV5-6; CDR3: CASSIFVGQGTDTQYF
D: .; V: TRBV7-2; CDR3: CASSLGGGSEKLFF
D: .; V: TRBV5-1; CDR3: CASSLQANYRYTF
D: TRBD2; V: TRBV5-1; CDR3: CASSSLAGGRKDTQYF